The source of this T cell receptor beta chain is a study of blood T cell repertoires in COVID-19. Study overall: Samples came from the United States, Italy and Spain, spanning acute and convalescent COVID-19.

V was clipped by 3 bases and J by 3 bases, with 20 bases between them. The length of the CDR3 is 17 residues. CDR1 and CDR2 from the germline V gene are MNHNS and SASEGT. This table comes from immunoSEQ multiplex PCR, and its TCRdb copy is limited to in-frame clones, with some not included. The sample lists some 50,000 clones, over 65% occurring once. Sequencing used peripheral blood. The rearrangement links TRBV6-1 to TRBJ1-2, with D maybe TRBD1 (6 bases). The sequence was collected from a woman aged 70-85 years with acute or convalescent COVID-19. CDR3 nucleotide sequence: TGTGCCAGCAGTGATTCTTTGGACAGAGCCTTTTACTATGGCTACACCTTC. The encoded protein is CASSDSLDRAFYYGYTF.